A selection of T cell receptor beta chains follows, all from one sample in a study of T cell repertoires in cytomegalovirus infection. For these receptors, no antigen is known. TCRdb itself ran the reads through MiXCR, one entry per CDR3 protein. The table includes 200,000 to 250,000 distinct CDR3 sequences, about 38% detected once. Sequenced material: CD8+ T cells from cultured PBMCs, taken from culture after CMV antigen stimulation. The receptors were sampled from a human donor in good health (CMV status not recorded). Some clones in this sample may be carry-over from other donors' samples. Each CDR3 is given without its conserved first and last residue. The size entry is marked missing in some rows and otherwise reads once, few, many or a size class.

TRBV7-2	.	ASSQGSRPQH
TRBV28	.	ASSLGRKGETQY
TRBV5-1	.	ASSQGRVGLAVNEQF
TRBV7-2	many	ASSLVYSGPGNTIY
TRBV4-1	.	ASSQVSLGGAGANVLT
TRBV20-1	.	SARPGTDYLGTQY
TRBV14	once	ASSRPGQARSGAF
TRBV7-9	.	ASSRQGSTYEQY
TRBV11-2	many	ATSGGWIYNEQF
TRBV2	.	ASRTTDSYEQY
TRBV6-5	.	ASSLTGRARSGETQY
TRBV27	few	ASSFPGEGTEAF
TRBV5-1	.	ASRTTVNTEAF
TRBV10-3	few	AISEWVSRKGTDTQY
TRBV7-9	.	ASSFRDREFVEQY
TRBV27	few	ASSFAQSSYEQY
TRBV20-1	few	SASSARTSGRAQETQY
TRBV7-2	many	ASSLVGLKLF
TRBV7-6	.	ASSPRQEIANYGYT
TRBV24-1	.	ATRDTRWGEQF
TRBV27	.	ASSSVFRIPPDTEAF
TRBV27	few	ASSPGGEQF
TRBV12-3/TRBV12-4	.	ASSLWGYRGAGELF
TRBV11-3	.	ASSPGTDFYEQY
TRBV7-6	few	ASSLGTDSNQPQH
TRBV6-8	few	ASSSLTSGSYNEQF
TRBV12-3/TRBV12-4	.	ASSPPTSLYEQF
TRBV28	.	ASSSRDGATNEKLF
TRBV7-9	.	ASSLSHSRETQY
TRBV27	.	ASIGLNTEAF
TRBV10-3	.	AISPGTGSGEQY
TRBV9	.	ASSVKGPNTEAF
TRBV12-3/TRBV12-4	few	ASSFLAMNTEAF
TRBV12-3/TRBV12-4	few	ASSLDRATEAF
TRBV12-5	few	ASGFPTDTQY
TRBV7-2	.	ASSPFPTGSVGDTQY
TRBV27	.	ASGRYSGGPADTQY
TRBV11-2	few	ASSLDQRVSGANVLT
TRBV19	.	ASSMVAVNEKLF
TRBV11-1	.	ASSSGRAANYGYT
TRBV4-2	.	ASSQLGGRDPSYNEQF
TRBV6-1	few	ASTKGGYTDTQY
TRBV2	few	ASSEDSLAWTGANTEAF
TRBV7-9	few	ASSHKRGGQETQY
TRBV12-5	.	ASGLPIVGDYNEQF
TRBV10-3	once	AIMITGTGSHEQY
TRBV4-1	many	ASSQEIGASTDTQY
TRBV19	few	ASSRDRLNEQF
TRBV7-9	few	ASSSSREGYEQY
TRBV10-3	.	AISEQGLLSYNEQF
TRBV5-6	.	ASSWPGRMSSYNEQF
TRBV7-9	few	ASSPGTSGGTEAF
TRBV7-6	.	ASSLAPPGREETQY
TRBV27	.	ASSFTGTGIRELF
TRBV7-4	few	ASSPRDIYEQY
TRBV20-1	.	SARDRIGGGNEQF
TRBV2	.	ASSEPGPANTGELF
TRBV19	few	ASSPGTSGASSSYNEQF
TRBV20-1	.	SASDLTGDQPQH